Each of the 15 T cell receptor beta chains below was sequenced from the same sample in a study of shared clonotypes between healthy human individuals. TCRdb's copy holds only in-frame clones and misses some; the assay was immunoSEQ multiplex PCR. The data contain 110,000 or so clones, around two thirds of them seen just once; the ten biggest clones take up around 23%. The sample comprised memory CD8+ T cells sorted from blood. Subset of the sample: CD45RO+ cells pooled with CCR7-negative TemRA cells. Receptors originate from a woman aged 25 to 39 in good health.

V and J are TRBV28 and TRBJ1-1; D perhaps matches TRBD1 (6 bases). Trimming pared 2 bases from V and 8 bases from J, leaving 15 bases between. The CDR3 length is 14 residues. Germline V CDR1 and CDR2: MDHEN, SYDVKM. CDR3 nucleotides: TGTGCCAGCAGTTTACTCGCAGGGGCGTGGGAAGCTTTCTTT. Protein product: CASSLLAGAWEAFF.

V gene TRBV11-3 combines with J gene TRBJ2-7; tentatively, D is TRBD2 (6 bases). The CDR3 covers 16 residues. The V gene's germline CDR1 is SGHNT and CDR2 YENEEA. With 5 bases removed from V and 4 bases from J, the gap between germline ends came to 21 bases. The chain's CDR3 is CASSHYDWSSGYEQYF. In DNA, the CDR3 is TGTGCCAGCAGCCACTATGACTGGAGTAGCGGATACGAGCAGTACTTC.

Written as DNA, the CDR3 is TGTGCCAGCAGCGTAGGGGGACTAGCGGGAGTTGGTAATGAGCAGTTCTTC. Translated: CASSVGGLAGVGNEQFF. The V gene is TRBV9, the J gene TRBJ2-1; TRBD2 agrees at 14 bases. The CDR3 totals 17 residues. Germline-derived CDR1 and CDR2 are SGDLS and YYNGEE. Germline trimming cut 0 bases from V and 7 bases from J; bases unmatched to any gene: 6.

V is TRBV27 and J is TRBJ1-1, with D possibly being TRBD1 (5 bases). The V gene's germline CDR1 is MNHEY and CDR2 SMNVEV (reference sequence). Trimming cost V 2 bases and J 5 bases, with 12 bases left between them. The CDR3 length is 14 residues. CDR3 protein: CASSLAGGGTEAFF. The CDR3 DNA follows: TGTGCCAGCAGTTTAGCGGGGGGAGGAACTGAAGCTTTCTTT.

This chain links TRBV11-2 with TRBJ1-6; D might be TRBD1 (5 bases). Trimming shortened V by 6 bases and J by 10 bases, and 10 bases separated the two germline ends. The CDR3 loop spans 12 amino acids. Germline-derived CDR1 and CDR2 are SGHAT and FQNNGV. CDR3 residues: CASRTENSPLHF. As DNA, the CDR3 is TGTGCCAGCAGGACAGAGAACTCACCCCTCCACTTT.

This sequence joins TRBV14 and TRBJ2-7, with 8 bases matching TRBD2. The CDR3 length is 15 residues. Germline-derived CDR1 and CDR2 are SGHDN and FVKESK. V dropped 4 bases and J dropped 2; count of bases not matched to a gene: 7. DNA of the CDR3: TGTGCCAGCAGCCCCCGCAGACTAGCGCCCTACGAGCAGTACTTC. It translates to CASSPRRLAPYEQYF.

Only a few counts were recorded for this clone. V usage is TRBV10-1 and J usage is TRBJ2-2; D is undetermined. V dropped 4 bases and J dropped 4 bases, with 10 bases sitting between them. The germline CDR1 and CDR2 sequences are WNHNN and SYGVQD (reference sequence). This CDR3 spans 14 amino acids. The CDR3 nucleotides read TGCGCCAGCAGTGCCCTAACACGCACCGGGGAGCTGTTTTTT. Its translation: CASSALTRTGELFF.

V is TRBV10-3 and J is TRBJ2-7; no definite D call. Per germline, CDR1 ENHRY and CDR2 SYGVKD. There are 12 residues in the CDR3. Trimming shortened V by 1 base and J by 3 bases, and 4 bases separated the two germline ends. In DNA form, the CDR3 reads TGTGCCATCAGTGAGTACAGCTACGAGCAGTACTTC. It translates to CAISEYSYEQYF.

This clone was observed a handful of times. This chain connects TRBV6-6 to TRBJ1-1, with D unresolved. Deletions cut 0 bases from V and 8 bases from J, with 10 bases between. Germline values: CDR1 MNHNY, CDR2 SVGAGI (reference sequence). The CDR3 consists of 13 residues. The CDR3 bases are TGTGCCAGCAGTTACTCATCACCAGGAGAAGCTTTCTTT. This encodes CASSYSSPGEAFF.

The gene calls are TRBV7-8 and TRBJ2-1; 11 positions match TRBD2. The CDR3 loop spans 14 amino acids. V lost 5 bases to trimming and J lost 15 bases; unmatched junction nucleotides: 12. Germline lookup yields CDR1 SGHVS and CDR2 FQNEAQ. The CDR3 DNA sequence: TGTGCCAGCAGCCTCGGGACTAGCGGCCTCGTATCGTTCTTC. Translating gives CASSLGTSGLVSFF.

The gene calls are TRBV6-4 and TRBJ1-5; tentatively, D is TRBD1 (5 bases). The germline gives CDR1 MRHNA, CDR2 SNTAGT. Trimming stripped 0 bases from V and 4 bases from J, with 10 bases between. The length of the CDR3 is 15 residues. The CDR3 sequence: CASSDSAGGNQPQHF. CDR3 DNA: TGTGCCAGCAGTGACTCGGCGGGGGGGAATCAGCCCCAGCATTTT.

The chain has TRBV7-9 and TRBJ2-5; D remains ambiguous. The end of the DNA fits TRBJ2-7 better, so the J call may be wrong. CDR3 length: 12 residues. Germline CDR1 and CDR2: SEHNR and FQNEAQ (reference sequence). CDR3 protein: CASSRVAYEQYF. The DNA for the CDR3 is TGTGCCAGCTCTCGGGTCGCCTACGAGCAGTACTTC.

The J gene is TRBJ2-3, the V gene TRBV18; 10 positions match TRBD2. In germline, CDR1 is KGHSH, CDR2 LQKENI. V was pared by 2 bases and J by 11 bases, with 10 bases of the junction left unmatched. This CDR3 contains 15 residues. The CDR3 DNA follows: TGTGCCAGCTCACCAGGACTAGCGGTACCCTGGGGGCAGTATTTT. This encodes CASSPGLAVPWGQYF.

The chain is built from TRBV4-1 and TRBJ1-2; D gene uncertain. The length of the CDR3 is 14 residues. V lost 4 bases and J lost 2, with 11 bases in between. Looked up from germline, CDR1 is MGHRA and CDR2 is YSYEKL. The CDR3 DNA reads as TGCGCCAGCAGCCCCGGGCCATTAAACTATGGCTACACCTTC. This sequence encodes CASSPGPLNYGYTF.

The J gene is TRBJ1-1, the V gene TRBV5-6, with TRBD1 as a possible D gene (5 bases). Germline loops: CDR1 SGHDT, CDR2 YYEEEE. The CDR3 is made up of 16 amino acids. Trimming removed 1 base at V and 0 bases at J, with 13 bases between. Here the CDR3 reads CASSLTSRVMNTEAFF. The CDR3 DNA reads TGTGCCAGCAGCTTGACGTCCAGGGTGATGAACACTGAAGCTTTCTTT.